The 5 T cell receptor beta chains presented below share a single source sample, sequenced in a study of blood T cell repertoires in COVID-19. Profiled with immunoSEQ multiplex PCR; TCRdb holds only in-frame clones, not every one. The sample records about 250,000 clones, 85% to 95% being singletons. Source material: peripheral blood. The receptors stem from a young man with COVID-19, enrolled during active disease.

The CDR3 protein is CASSPTGTGAYGYTF. In DNA, the CDR3 is TGCGCCAGCAGCCCAACCGGGACAGGGGCCTATGGCTACACCTTC. The chain recombines TRBV5-1 with TRBJ1-2; 10 positions match TRBD1. CDR3 length: 15 amino acids. CDR1 and CDR2 from the germline V gene are SGHRS and YFSETQ. Unmatched junction bases numbered 7, after V lost 4 bases and J lost 4 bases.

V and J are TRBV7-9 and TRBJ1-2, with TRBD1 matching 7 bases. V dropped 3 bases and J dropped 3; count of bases not matched to a gene: 13. The CDR3 extends over 17 amino acids. The V gene's germline CDR1 is SEHNR and CDR2 FQNEAQ (reference sequence). The CDR3 reads CASSFCGQENCYYGYTF. CDR3 bases: TGTGCCAGCAGCTTTTGCGGACAGGAGAATTGCTACTATGGCTACACCTTC.

The chain carries TRBV3-1 (or the pseudogene TRBV3-2) and TRBJ2-7; D is possibly TRBD1 (6 bases). Trimming stripped 3 bases from V and 4 bases from J, with 13 bases between. Germline V CDR1 and CDR2: LGHDT, YNNKEL (reference sequence). CDR3 size: 14 residues. CDR3 region: CASSQETGLYEQYF. CDR3 in DNA: TGTGCCAGCAGCCAGGAGACAGGACTTTACGAGCAGTACTTC.

The chain recombines TRBV9 with TRBJ1-6, with D tentatively TRBD1 (6 bases). CDR3 length equals 14 residues. CDR1 SGDLS and CDR2 YYNGEE come from the germline V gene. V lost 3 bases, J lost 9 bases, and 13 bases lay in between. The DNA for the CDR3 is TGTGCCAGCAGCGACCGGGACACATTTTCACCCCTCCACTTT. This encodes CASSDRDTFSPLHF.

This chain connects TRBV6-6 to TRBJ1-6; a possible D gene is TRBD1 (5 bases). V was trimmed by 7 bases and J by 9 bases, leaving 13 bases between them. CDR3 length: 13 residues. Germline values: CDR1 MNHNY, CDR2 SVGAGI (reference sequence). CDR3 sequence reads: CASIRGGTSPLHF. CDR3 in DNA: TGTGCCAGCATCCGTGGGGGGACTTCACCCCTCCACTTT.